This T cell receptor (beta chain) was captured in a study of blood T cell repertoires in COVID-19. In the original workflow: It was from reference gene primer amplification that nucleated cell counts were estimated. Only in-frame clones appear in the TCRdb table, and some are missing; sequencing was by immunoSEQ multiplex PCR. The V and J calls and clone size were taken over from that table, and D and trimming were inferred from the DNA. The table shows over 200,000 clones, with nearly 85% occurring only once. This CDR3 contains 12 residues. V lost 7 bases, J lost 0 bases, and 5 bases lay in between. CDR1 is LGHDT, CDR2 YNNKEL, per germline (reference sequence). Enrolment of Seattle patients took place during active infection, and they were followed longitudinally.

The source is a woman in her twenties or thirties with COVID-19, enrolled during active disease. Sequencing was done on a sample of peripheral blood. This chain connects TRBV3-1 (or the pseudogene TRBV3-2) to TRBJ2-3; D remains unclear. The CDR3 sequence: CASITSTDTQYF. As DNA, the CDR3 is TGTGCCAGCATCACAAGCACAGATACGCAGTATTTT.